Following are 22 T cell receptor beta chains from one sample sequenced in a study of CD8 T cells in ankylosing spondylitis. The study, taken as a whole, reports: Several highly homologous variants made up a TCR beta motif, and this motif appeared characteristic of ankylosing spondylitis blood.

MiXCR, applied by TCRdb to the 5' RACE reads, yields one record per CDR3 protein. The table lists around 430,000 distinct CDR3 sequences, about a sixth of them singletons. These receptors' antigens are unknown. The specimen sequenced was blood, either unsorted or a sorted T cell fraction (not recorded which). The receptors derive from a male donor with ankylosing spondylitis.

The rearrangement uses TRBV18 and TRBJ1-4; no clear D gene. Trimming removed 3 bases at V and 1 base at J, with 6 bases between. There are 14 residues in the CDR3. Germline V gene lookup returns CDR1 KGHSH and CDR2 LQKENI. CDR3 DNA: TGTGCCAGCTCACCGGGAGGAACTAATGAAAAACTGTTTTTT. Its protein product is CASSPGGTNEKLFF.

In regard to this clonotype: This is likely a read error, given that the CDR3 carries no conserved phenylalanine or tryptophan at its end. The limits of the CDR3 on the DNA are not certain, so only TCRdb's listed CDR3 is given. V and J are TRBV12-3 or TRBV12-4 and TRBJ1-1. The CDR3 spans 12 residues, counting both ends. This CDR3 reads CASSLAKGSIFV.

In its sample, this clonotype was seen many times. CDR3 sequence (DNA): TGCAGTGCTAGCGGTTGGGGTTCGTTGAGCAATCAGCCCCAGCATTTT. Its translation: CSASGWGSLSNQPQHF. The chain combines TRBV20-1 with TRBJ1-5; D gene uncertain. V was pared by 3 bases and J by 1 base, with 16 bases between. The germline gives CDR1 DFQATT, CDR2 SNEGSKA (reference sequence). This CDR3 contains 16 residues.

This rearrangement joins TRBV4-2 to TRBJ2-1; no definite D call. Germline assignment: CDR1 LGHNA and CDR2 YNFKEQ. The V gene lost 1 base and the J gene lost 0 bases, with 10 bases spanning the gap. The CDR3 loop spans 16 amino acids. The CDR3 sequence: CASSQGNGGSYNEQFF. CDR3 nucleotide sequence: TGTGCCAGCAGCCAAGGGAACGGTGGCTCCTACAATGAGCAGTTCTTC.

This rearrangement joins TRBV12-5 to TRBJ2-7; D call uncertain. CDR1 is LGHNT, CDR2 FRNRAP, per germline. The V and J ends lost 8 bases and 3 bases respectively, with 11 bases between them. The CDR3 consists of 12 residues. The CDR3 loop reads CASSIDVYEQYF. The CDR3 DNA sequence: TGTGCTAGTTCTATCGACGTCTACGAGCAGTACTTC.

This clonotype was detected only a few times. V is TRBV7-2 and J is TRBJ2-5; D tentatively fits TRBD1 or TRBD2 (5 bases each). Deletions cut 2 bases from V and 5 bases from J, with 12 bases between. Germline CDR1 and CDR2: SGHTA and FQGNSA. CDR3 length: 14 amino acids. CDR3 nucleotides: TGTGCCAGCAGCTTATTCGGGACCGGGGAGACCCAGTACTTC. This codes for CASSLFGTGETQYF.

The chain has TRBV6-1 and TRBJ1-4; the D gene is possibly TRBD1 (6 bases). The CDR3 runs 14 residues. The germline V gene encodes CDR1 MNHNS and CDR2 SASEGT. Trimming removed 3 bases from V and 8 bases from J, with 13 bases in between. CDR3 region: CASSDRGSSEKLFF. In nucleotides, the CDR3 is TGTGCCAGCAGTGACAGGGGTAGTAGCGAAAAACTGTTTTTT.

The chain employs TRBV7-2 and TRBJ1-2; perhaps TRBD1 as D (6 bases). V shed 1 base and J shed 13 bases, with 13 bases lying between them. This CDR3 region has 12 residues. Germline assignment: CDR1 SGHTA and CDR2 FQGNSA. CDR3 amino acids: CASSLVGGNCTF. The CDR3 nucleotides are TGTGCCAGCAGCTTAGTAGGGGGAAACTGCACCTTC.

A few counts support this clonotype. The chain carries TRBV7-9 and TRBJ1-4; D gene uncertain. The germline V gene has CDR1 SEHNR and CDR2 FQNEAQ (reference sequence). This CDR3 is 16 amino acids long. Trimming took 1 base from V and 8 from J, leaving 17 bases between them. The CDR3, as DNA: TGTGCCAGCAGCTTAGAGCCTTCGACCCGTCACGAAAAACTGTTTTTT. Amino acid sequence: CASSLEPSTRHEKLFF.

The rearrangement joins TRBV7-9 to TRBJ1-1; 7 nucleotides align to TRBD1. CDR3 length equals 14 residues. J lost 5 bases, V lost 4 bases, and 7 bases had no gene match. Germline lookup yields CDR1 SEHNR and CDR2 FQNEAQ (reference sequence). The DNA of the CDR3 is TGTGCCAGCAGCTCAACAGGGGCCTGGACTGAAGCTTTCTTT. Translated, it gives CASSSTGAWTEAFF.

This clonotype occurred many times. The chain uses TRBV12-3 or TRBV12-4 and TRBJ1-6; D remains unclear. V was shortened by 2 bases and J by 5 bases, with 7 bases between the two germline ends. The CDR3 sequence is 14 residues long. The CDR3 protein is CASSLLRNNSPLHF. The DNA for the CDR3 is TGTGCCAGCAGTTTACTGCGGAATAATTCACCCCTCCACTTT.

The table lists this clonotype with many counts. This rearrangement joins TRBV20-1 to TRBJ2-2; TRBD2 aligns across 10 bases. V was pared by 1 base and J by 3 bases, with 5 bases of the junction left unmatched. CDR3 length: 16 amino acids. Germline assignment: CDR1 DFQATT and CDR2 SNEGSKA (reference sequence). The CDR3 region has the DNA TGCAGTGCTAGAGCTCCTAGCGGGAGAGACACCGGGGAGCTGTTTTTT. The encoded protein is CSARAPSGRDTGELFF.

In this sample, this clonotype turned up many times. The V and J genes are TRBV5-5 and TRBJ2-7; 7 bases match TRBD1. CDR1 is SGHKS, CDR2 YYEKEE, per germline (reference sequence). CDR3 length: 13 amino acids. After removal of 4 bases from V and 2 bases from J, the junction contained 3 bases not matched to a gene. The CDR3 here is CASSRQGAYEQYF. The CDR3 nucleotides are TGTGCCAGCAGCCGACAGGGCGCCTACGAGCAGTACTTC.

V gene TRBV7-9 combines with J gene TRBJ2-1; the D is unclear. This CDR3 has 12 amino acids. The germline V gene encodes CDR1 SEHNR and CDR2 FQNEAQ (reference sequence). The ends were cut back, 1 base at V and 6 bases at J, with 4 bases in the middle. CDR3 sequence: CASSLVINEQFF. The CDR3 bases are TGTGCCAGCAGCTTAGTCATCAATGAGCAGTTCTTC.

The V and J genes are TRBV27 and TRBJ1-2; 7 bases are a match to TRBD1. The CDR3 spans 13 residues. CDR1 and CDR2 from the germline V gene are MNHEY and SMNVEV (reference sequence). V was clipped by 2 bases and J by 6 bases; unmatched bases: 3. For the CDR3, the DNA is TGTGCCAGCAGTTTAAGACAGGGAAATGGCTACACCTTC. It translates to CASSLRQGNGYTF.

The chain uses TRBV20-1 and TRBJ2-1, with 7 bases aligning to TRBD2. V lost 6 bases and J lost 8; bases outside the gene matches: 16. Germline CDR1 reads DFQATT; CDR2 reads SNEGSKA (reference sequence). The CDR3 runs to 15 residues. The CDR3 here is CSATSGTSPRHEQFF. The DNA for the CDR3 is TGCAGTGCCACAAGCGGGACTTCACCTAGGCATGAGCAGTTCTTC.

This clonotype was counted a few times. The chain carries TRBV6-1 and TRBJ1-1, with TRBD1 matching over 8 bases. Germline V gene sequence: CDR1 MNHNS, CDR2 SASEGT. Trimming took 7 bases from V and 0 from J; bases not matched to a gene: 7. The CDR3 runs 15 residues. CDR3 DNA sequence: TGTGCCAGCAACCCCCGGGACAGGCTGAACACTGAAGCTTTCTTT. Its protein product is CASNPRDRLNTEAFF.

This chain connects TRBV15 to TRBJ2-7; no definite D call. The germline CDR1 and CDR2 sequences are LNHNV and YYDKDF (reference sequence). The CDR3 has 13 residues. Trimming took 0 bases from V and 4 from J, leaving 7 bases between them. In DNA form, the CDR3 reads TGTGCCACCAGCAGAGATATGGATTACGAGCAGTACTTC. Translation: CATSRDMDYEQYF.

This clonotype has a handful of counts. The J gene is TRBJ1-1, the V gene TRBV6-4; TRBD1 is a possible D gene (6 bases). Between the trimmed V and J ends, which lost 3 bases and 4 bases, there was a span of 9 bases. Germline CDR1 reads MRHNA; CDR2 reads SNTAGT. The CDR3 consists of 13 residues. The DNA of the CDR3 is TGTGCCAGCAGTGAACAGGGTGGCACTGAAGCTTTCTTT. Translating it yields CASSEQGGTEAFF.

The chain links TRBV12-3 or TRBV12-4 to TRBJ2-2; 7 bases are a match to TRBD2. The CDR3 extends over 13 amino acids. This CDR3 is CATGRKVTGELFF. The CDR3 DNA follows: TGTGCTACCGGGAGGAAAGTCACCGGGGAGCTGTTTTTT.

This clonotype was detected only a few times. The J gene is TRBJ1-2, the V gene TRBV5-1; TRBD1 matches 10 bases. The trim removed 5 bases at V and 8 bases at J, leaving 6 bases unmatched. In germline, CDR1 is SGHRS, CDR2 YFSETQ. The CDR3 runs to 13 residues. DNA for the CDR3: TGCGCCAGCAGGACGACAGGGGGCGGGGGCTACACCTTC. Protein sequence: CASRTTGGGGYTF. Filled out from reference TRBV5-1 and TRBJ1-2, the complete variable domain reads KAGVTQTPRYLIKTRGQQVTLSCSPISGHRSVSWYQQTPGQGLQFLFEYFSETQRNKGNFPGRFSGRQFSNSRSEMNVSTLELGDSALYLCASRTTGGGGYTFGSGTRLTVV.

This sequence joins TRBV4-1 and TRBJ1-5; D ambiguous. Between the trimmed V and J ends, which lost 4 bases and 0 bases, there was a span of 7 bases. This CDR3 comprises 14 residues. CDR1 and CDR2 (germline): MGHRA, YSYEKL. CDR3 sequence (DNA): TGCGCCAGCAGCCTTGAAGATAGCAATCAGCCCCAGCATTTT. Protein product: CASSLEDSNQPQHF.